What follows is one T cell receptor beta chain and its context. Its cognate antigen is unknown. TCR alpha and TCR beta cDNA libraries carrying sample barcodes and UMIs were produced by 5'RACE using constant-segment primers. In TCRdb, the 5' RACE reads were re-called with MiXCR into one record per CDR3 protein. This sample has about 470,000 distinct CDR3 sequences, with about 23% found just once. The data are from a study of T-cell memory formation after mild COVID-19. Overall study: TCR clusters largely stayed donor specific.

Findings and caveats of the study: CM and EM subsets held most contracting CD4+ clones; EMRA held CD8+ ones. That cross-reactive memory joined was suggested by some responding clones appearing in pre-infection memory.

V lost 1 base and J 3 bases, leaving 9 bases between the germline ends. This CDR3 is built from 14 residues. CDR1 and CDR2 from the germline V gene are MGHRA and YSYEKL. Sequenced sample: PBMCs or a T cell subset sorted from them (not recorded which). This TCR was recovered from an adult woman who had mild COVID-19 (a few samples of this study predate the infection). Cell type and time point are not known. The chain recombines TRBV4-1 with TRBJ2-5; tentative D call: TRBD1 (5 bases). The CDR3 sequence: CASSQVGQKETQYF. In DNA, the CDR3 is TGCGCCAGCAGCCAAGTGGGGCAGAAAGAGACCCAGTACTTC.